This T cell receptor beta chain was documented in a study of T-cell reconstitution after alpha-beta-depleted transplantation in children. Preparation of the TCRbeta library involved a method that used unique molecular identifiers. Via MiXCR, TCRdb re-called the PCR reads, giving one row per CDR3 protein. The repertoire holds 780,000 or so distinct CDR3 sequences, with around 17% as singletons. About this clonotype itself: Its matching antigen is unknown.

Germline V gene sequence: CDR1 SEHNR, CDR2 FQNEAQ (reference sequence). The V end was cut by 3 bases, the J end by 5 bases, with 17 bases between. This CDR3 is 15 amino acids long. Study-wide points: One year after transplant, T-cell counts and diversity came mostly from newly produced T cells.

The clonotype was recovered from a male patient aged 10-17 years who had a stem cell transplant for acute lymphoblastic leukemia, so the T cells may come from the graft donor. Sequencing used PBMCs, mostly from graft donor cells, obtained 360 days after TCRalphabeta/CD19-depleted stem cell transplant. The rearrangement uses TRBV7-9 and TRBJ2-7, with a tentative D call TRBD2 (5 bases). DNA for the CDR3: TGTGCCAGCAGCTTTATCTTAGCGAAGACCCACGAGCAGTACTTC. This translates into CASSFILAKTHEQYF. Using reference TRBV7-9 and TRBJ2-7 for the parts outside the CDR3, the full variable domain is DTGVSQNPRHKITKRGQNVTFRCDPISEHNRLYWYRQTLGQGPEFLTYFQNEAQLEKSRLLSDRFSAERPKGSFSTLEIQRTEQGDSAMYLCASSFILAKTHEQYFGPGTRLTVT.